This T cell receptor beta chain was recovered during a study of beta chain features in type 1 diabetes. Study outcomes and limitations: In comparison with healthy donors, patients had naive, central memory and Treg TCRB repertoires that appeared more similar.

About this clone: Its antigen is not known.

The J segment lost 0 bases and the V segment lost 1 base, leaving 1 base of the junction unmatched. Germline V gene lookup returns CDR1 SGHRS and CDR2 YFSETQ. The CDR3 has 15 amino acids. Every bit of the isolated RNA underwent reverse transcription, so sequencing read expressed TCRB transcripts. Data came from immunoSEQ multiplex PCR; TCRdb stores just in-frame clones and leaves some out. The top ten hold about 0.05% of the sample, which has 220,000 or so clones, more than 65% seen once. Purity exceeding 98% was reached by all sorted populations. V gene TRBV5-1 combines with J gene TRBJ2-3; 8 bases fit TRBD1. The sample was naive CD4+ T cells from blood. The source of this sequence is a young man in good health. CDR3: CASSLWTGSTDTQYF. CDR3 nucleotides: TGCGCCAGCAGCTTGTGGACAGGGAGCACAGATACGCAGTATTTT. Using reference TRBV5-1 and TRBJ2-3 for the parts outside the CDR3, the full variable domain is KAGVTQTPRYLIKTRGQQVTLSCSPISGHRSVSWYQQTPGQGLQFLFEYFSETQRNKGNFPGRFSGRQFSNSRSEMNVSTLELGDSALYLCASSLWTGSTDTQYFGPGTRLTVL.